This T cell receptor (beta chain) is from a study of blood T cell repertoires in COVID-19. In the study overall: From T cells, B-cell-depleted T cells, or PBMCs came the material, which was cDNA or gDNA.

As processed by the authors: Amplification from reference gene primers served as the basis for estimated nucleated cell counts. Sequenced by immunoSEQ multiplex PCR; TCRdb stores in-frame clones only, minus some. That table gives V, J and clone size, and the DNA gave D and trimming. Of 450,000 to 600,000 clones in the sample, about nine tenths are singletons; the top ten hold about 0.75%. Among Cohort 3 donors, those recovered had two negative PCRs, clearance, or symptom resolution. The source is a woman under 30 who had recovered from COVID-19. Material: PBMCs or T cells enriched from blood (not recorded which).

The CDR3, as DNA: TGTGCCTGGAGTGTGGCAGGGGCGACCACTGAAGCTTTCTTT. Residues: CAWSVAGATTEAFF. V and J are TRBV30 and TRBJ1-1, with D tentatively TRBD1 (6 bases). The germline CDR1 and CDR2 sequences are GTSNPN and SVGIG (reference sequence). The CDR3 has 14 amino acids. V was trimmed by 0 bases and J by 4 bases, leaving 12 bases between them.